This T cell receptor (beta chain) was sequenced in a study of patients and donors after allogeneic stem cell transplantation. This CDR3 has 15 amino acids. CDR1 and CDR2 from the germline V gene are SNHLY and FYNNEI. Trimming left V 2 bases short and J 3 bases short, with 10 bases between. TCRdb recomputed calls from the RT-PCR reads with MiXCR, one row per CDR3 protein. The sample shows about 960,000 distinct CDR3 sequences, about a sixth of them seen only once. What was sequenced was blood, either unsorted or a sorted T cell fraction (not recorded which). The TCR sequence derives from a human donor who was either an allogeneic HSCT recipient or a stem cell or donor lymphocyte infusion donor (not recorded which). It is not recorded whose cells these are; they may come from a transplant donor. V is TRBV2 and J is TRBJ2-2, with D perhaps matching TRBD1 (5 bases). DNA of the CDR3: TGTGCCAGCAGTGAAATGACAGCCTACACCGGGGAGCTGTTTTTT. It encodes CASSEMTAYTGELFF. Full variable domain (outside the CDR3, taken from reference TRBV2 and TRBJ2-2): EPEVTQTPSHQVTQMGQEVILRCVPISNHLYFYWYRQILGQKVEFLVSFYNNEISEKSEIFDDQFSVERPDGSNFTLKIRSTKLEDSAMYFCASSEMTAYTGELFFGEGSRLTVL.